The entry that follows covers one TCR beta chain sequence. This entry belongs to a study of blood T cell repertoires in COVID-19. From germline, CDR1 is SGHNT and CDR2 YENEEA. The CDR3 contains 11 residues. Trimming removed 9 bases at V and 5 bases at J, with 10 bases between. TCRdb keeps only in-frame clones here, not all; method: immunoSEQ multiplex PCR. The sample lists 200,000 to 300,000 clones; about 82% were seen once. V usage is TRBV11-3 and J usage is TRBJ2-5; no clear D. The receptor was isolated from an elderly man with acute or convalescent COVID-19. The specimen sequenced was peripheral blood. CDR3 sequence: CASEELETQYF. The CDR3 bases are TGTGCCAGTGAGGAGTTGGAGACCCAGTACTTC.